Presented here are 29 T cell receptor beta chains from one specimen sequenced in a study of blood T cells in healthy people across ages. A second PCR, run for roughly 7 to 11 cycles, used a sample-barcoded 5' primer plus a J-beta primer mix. TCRdb reprocessed the 5' RACE reads via MiXCR and lists one record per CDR3 protein. Among over a million distinct CDR3 sequences, approximately 39% were seen once, and the ten largest hold roughly 3.7%. Sequenced material: blood. The source of these receptors is a woman aged 18-29 years in good health.

This clonotype was seen ten or more times. The chain couples TRBV7-9 to TRBJ2-3; no clear D. The CDR3 sequence is 11 residues long. With 5 bases removed from V and 5 bases from J, the gap between germline ends came to 5 bases. CDR1 is SEHNR, CDR2 FQNEAQ, per germline (reference sequence). CDR3 in amino acids: CASSLQDTQYF. CDR3 in DNA: TGTGCCAGCAGCCTGCAAGATACGCAGTATTTT.

This rearrangement joins TRBV29-1 to TRBJ1-1; D unclear. The CDR3 totals 13 residues. Per germline, CDR1 SQVTM and CDR2 ANQGSEA. V lost 2 bases, J lost 0 bases, and 7 bases lay in between. The CDR3 region has the DNA TGCAGCGTTGAAAGCCAGATGAACACTGAAGCTTTCTTT. Translation: CSVESQMNTEAFF.

The V gene is TRBV7-9, the J gene TRBJ2-7, with D perhaps TRBD1 (5 bases). Germline CDR1 is SEHNR and CDR2 is FQNEAQ (reference sequence). The ends were cut back, 4 bases at V and 7 bases at J, with 20 bases in the middle. The CDR3 is 15 residues long. CDR3 sequence: CASSSGLGLNWEQYF. CDR3 sequence (DNA): TGTGCCAGCAGCTCGGGTTTGGGGCTAAACTGGGAGCAGTACTTC.

The gene calls are TRBV6-2 or TRBV6-3 and TRBJ2-1; a weak D match, TRBD1 (5 bases). The germline gives CDR1 MNHEY, CDR2 SVGEGT. The CDR3 spans 12 residues. Between the trimmed V and J ends, which lost 11 bases and 7 bases, there was a span of 15 bases. CDR3 in amino acids: CAVRTLANEQFF. The CDR3 DNA follows: TGTGCCGTAAGGACACTGGCGAATGAGCAGTTCTTC.

There are a few counts of this clonotype. This rearrangement joins TRBV7-9 to TRBJ2-3; weak D call: TRBD1 (6 bases). This CDR3 is built from 16 residues. V dropped 5 bases and J dropped 0 bases, with 15 bases sitting between them. Germline CDR1 reads SEHNR; CDR2 reads FQNEAQ (reference sequence). The CDR3 sequence is CASSPKQGTSTDTQYF. The CDR3, as DNA: TGTGCCAGCAGCCCGAAACAGGGTACTAGCACAGATACGCAGTATTTT.

This clonotype has ten or more counts. The genes are TRBV29-1 and TRBJ1-2; 8 nucleotides agree with TRBD1. V was pared by 6 bases and J by 2 bases, with 2 bases of the junction left unmatched. There are 12 residues in the CDR3. The germline gives CDR1 SQVTM, CDR2 ANQGSEA. CDR3 residues: CSVRQGNYGYTF. CDR3 DNA: TGCAGCGTCAGACAGGGGAACTATGGCTACACCTTC.

This chain uses TRBV4-3 with TRBJ1-2; tentatively, D is TRBD1 (5 bases). CDR1 is LGHNA, CDR2 YSLEER, per germline. Trimming stripped 0 bases from V and 5 bases from J, with 13 bases between. The CDR3 is 15 residues long. CDR3 residues: CASSQDLRGWYGYTF. The CDR3 DNA reads TGCGCCAGCAGCCAAGATCTGCGGGGGTGGTATGGCTACACCTTC.

The rearrangement uses TRBV7-9 and TRBJ1-2; D call uncertain. V was clipped by 5 bases and J by 12 bases, with 19 bases between them. The CDR3 covers 13 residues. Germline CDR1 and CDR2: SEHNR and FQNEAQ (reference sequence). CDR3 region: CASSPTLDLGNTF. The CDR3 nucleotides read TGTGCCAGCAGCCCGACTCTAGACCTGGGAAACACCTTC.

A few counts support this clonotype. This chain uses TRBV12-3 or TRBV12-4 with TRBJ1-4; the D gene is possibly TRBD1 (5 bases). V lost 2 bases and J 5 bases, leaving 6 bases between the germline ends. This CDR3 is 13 amino acids long. The chain's CDR3 is CASSLYRNEKLFF. The CDR3 DNA follows: TGTGCCAGCAGTTTATACAGGAATGAAAAACTGTTTTTT.

This sequence joins TRBV7-2 and TRBJ2-3, with 15 positions matching TRBD2. There are 17 residues in the CDR3. Unmatched junction bases numbered 5, after V lost 3 bases and J lost 4 bases. Germline lookup yields CDR1 SGHTA and CDR2 FQGNSA. CDR3 sequence reads: CASSFGTSGGTADTQYF. The CDR3 region has the DNA TGTGCCAGCAGCTTCGGGACTAGCGGGGGGACCGCAGATACGCAGTATTTT.

This clonotype has more than one count but fewer than ten. The chain uses TRBV6-6 and TRBJ2-7; D unclear. The CDR3 spans 11 residues. The germline V and J ends were trimmed by 2 bases and 12 bases, with 11 bases remaining between them. Germline V gives CDR1 MNHNY, CDR2 SVGAGI (reference sequence). CDR3 residues: CASSYHYTPYF. CDR3 nucleotides: TGTGCCAGCAGTTACCACTACACGCCGTACTTC.

V usage is TRBV7-9 and J usage is TRBJ2-1; D gene uncertain. Germline lookup yields CDR1 SEHNR and CDR2 FQNEAQ (reference sequence). This CDR3 spans 14 amino acids. The V end was cut by 4 bases, the J end by 0 bases, with 7 bases between. The CDR3 sequence is CASSSGPSYNEQFF. The DNA of the CDR3 is TGTGCCAGCAGCTCCGGTCCCTCCTACAATGAGCAGTTCTTC.

This clonotype was seen a few times. An end of the junction differs from the germline gene, which may be a read error. The chain uses TRBV20-1 and TRBJ2-5; D uncertain. The CDR3 is 13 residues long. Germline CDR1 DFQATT, CDR2 SNEGSKA (reference sequence). This chain's CDR3 is CSAPATLQETQYF. CDR3 DNA: TGCAGTGCACCGGCTACCCTCCAAGAGACACAGTACTTC.

J is TRBJ2-3 and V is TRBV12-3 or TRBV12-4, with no clear D. CDR3 size: 13 residues. V was pared by 5 bases and J by 6 bases, with 12 bases between. The CDR3 region has the DNA TGTGCCAGCAGTGGGAACATTATGGATACGCAGTATTTT. Its translation is CASSGNIMDTQYF.

The rearrangement links TRBV27 to TRBJ2-3; possibly TRBD1 for D (5 bases). V shed 6 bases and J shed 0 bases, with 19 bases lying between them. This CDR3 is built from 17 residues. Germline V gives CDR1 MNHEY, CDR2 SMNVEV (reference sequence). The CDR3 protein is CASSPRQFYSSTDTQYF. CDR3 sequence (DNA): TGTGCCAGCAGCCCTCGACAGTTTTATTCTAGCACAGATACGCAGTATTTT.

The V and J genes are TRBV7-9 and TRBJ1-2; 7 bases match TRBD1. The length of the CDR3 is 13 residues. Germline V gives CDR1 SEHNR, CDR2 FQNEAQ (reference sequence). V lost 5 bases and J lost 6; bases outside the gene matches: 6. In DNA, the CDR3 is TGTGCCAGCAGCCCGGACAGGAGCCATGGCTACACCTTC. Translating gives CASSPDRSHGYTF.

The gene calls are TRBV6-1 and TRBJ1-2; no clear D. Germline CDR1 and CDR2: MNHNS and SASEGT. The ends were cut back, 5 bases at V and 5 bases at J, with 18 bases in the middle. The CDR3 runs 15 residues. CDR3 nucleotide sequence: TGTGCCAGCAGTATTAGCGGCGACTGGGTTTATGGCTACACCTTC. Translated, it gives CASSISGDWVYGYTF.

V and J are TRBV27 and TRBJ2-3; 8 nucleotides line up with TRBD2. This CDR3 spans 16 amino acids. Germline lookup yields CDR1 MNHEY and CDR2 SMNVEV (reference sequence). J was trimmed by 3 bases and V by 5 bases; bases with no gene match: 10. The CDR3 protein is CASSPRGAGETDTQYF. CDR3 DNA sequence: TGTGCCAGCAGTCCCCGAGGAGCGGGAGAGACAGATACGCAGTATTTT.

This clonotype showed up just a few times. The V and J genes are TRBV30 and TRBJ1-1; D is uncertain. The germline gives CDR1 GTSNPN, CDR2 SVGIG (reference sequence). The CDR3 totals 12 residues. V was cut by 0 bases and J by 4 bases, with 6 bases left in between. The CDR3 DNA sequence: TGTGCCTGGAGTGTCGCGAGCACTGAAGCTTTCTTT. It yields the protein CAWSVASTEAFF.

This clonotype appeared many times. The chain joins TRBV27 to TRBJ1-2; D is undetermined. The CDR3 spans 13 residues. Germline lookup yields CDR1 MNHEY and CDR2 SMNVEV (reference sequence). V was trimmed by 3 bases and J by 0 bases, leaving 5 bases between them. The CDR3 bases are TGTGCCAGCAGTTTTACAGCTAACTATGGCTACACCTTC. The encoded protein is CASSFTANYGYTF.

This chain joins TRBV20-1 and TRBJ2-1; TRBD1 matches 10 bases. J gave up 10 bases and V 6 bases, and 15 bases lay outside the gene matches. CDR1 and CDR2 (germline): DFQATT, SNEGSKA (reference sequence). The CDR3 covers 15 residues. The CDR3 bases are TGCAGTGCCCCTCCCCGGACAGGGGGGACCTACGAGCAGTTCTTC. This encodes CSAPPRTGGTYEQFF.

This clonotype was seen a handful of times. V is TRBV3-1 and J is TRBJ1-2; maybe TRBD1 (5 bases). The V and J ends lost 0 bases and 5 bases respectively, with 19 bases between them. Germline V gives CDR1 LGHDT, CDR2 YNNKEL (reference sequence). There are 17 residues in the CDR3. CDR3 residues: CASSQDVGRGVRYGYTF. The CDR3, as DNA: TGTGCCAGCAGCCAAGATGTCGGGCGAGGGGTTAGGTATGGCTACACCTTC.

This sequence joins TRBV7-2 and TRBJ2-7, with no clear D. The better agreement between TRBJ2-4 and the DNA end casts doubt on the J call. The CDR3 is 13 amino acids. CDR1 is SGHTA, CDR2 FQGNSA, per germline. The CDR3 bases are TGTGCCAGCAGCTTTAGGGATAGAAACATTCAGTACTTC. Translation gives CASSFRDRNIQYF.

This clonotype appeared a few times. The rearrangement links TRBV7-2 to TRBJ2-7, with 12 bases identical to TRBD2. The J call may be mistaken, given a closer DNA end match to TRBJ2-5. The CDR3 spans 19 residues. CDR1 and CDR2 from the germline V gene are SGHTA and FQGNSA. The CDR3 DNA reads TGTGCCAGCAGCTTATCTCGGACTAGCGGGAAACACTCGAAGCCGACCCAGTACTTC. Translation gives CASSLSRTSGKHSKPTQYF.

This rearrangement joins TRBV3-1 to TRBJ1-2, with 9 bases that match TRBD1. Germline CDR1 LGHDT, CDR2 YNNKEL (reference sequence). The V gene end was trimmed by 6 bases and the J gene end by 3 bases; junction bases not matched to a gene: 5. CDR3 length: 14 residues. The CDR3: CASSTGGGHYGYTF. The CDR3 coding sequence is TGTGCCAGCAGTACAGGGGGCGGACACTATGGCTACACCTTC.

V usage is TRBV20-1 and J usage is TRBJ2-3; TRBD1 agrees at 9 bases. This CDR3 is 16 amino acids long. V dropped 3 bases and J dropped 0; count of bases not matched to a gene: 7. CDR1 is DFQATT and CDR2 is SNEGSKA in the germline V gene (reference sequence). This chain's CDR3 is CSARGNRGPSTDTQYF. The CDR3 coding sequence is TGCAGTGCTAGGGGTAACAGGGGGCCTAGCACAGATACGCAGTATTTT.

The chain is built from TRBV29-1 and TRBJ2-7; 9 bases align to TRBD2. Germline CDR1 reads SQVTM; CDR2 reads ANQGSEA. Losses at the gene ends were 7 bases for V and 3 bases for J; bases not matched to a gene: 10. The CDR3 has 14 amino acids. This chain's CDR3 is CSAFLRGGSYEQYF. The CDR3 coding sequence is TGCAGCGCCTTTCTGCGGGGGGGGAGCTACGAGCAGTACTTC.

The J gene is TRBJ1-4, the V gene TRBV6-5, with D tentatively TRBD1 (6 bases). Germline CDR1 is MNHEY and CDR2 is SVGAGI. The CDR3 totals 14 residues. Trimming stripped 0 bases from V and 12 bases from J, with 14 bases between. The CDR3 region is CASSYSRWGGQLFF. The CDR3 DNA reads as TGTGCCAGCAGTTACTCGAGGTGGGGGGGGCAACTGTTTTTT.

The gene calls are TRBV20-1 and TRBJ1-2; D is unclear. The germline V gene encodes CDR1 DFQATT and CDR2 SNEGSKA (reference sequence). V was clipped by 5 bases and J by 1 base, with 14 bases between them. The CDR3 covers 14 residues. CDR3: CSALNPRRNYGYTF. The CDR3 nucleotides read TGCAGTGCTCTTAACCCCCGACGTAACTATGGCTACACCTTC.